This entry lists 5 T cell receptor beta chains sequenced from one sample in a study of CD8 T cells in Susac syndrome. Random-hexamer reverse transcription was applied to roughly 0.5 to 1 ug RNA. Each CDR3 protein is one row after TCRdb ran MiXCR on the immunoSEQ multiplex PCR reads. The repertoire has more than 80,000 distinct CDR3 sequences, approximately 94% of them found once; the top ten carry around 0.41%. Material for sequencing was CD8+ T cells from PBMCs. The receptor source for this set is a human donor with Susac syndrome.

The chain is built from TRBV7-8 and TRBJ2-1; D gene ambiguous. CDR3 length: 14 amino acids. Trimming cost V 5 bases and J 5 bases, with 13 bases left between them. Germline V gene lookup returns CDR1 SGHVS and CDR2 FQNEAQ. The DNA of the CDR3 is TGTGCCAGCAGCCCTCCAGACACCAACAATGAGCAGTTCTTC. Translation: CASSPPDTNNEQFF.

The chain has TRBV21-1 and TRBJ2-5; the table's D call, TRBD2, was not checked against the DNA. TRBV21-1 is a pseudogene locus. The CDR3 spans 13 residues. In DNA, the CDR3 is TGTGCCAGTCGGAGGGAGGGTCAAGAGACCCAGTACTTC. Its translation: CASRREGQETQYF.

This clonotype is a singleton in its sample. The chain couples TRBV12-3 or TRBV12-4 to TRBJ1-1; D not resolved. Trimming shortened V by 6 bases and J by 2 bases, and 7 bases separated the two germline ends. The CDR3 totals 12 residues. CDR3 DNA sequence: TGTGCCAGCAGAGCGGCTAACACTGAAGCTTTCTTT. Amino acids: CASRAANTEAFF.

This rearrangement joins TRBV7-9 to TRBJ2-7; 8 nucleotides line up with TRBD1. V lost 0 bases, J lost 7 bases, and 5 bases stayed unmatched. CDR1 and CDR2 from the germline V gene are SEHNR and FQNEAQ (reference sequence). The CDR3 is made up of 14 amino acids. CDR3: CASSLAQGAREQYF. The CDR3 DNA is TGTGCCAGCAGCTTAGCCCAGGGGGCTCGGGAGCAGTACTTC.

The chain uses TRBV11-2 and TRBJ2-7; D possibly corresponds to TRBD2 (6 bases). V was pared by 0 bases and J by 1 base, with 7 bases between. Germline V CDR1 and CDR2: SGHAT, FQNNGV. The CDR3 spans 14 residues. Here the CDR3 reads CASSLDRGSYEQYF. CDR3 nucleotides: TGTGCCAGCAGCTTAGATCGGGGGTCCTACGAGCAGTACTTC.